The 9 T cell receptor beta chains in this list originate from one sample, sequenced in a study of neoadjuvant anti-PD-1 for oral cavity cancer. The method was immunoSEQ multiplex PCR; TCRdb's version includes in-frame clones alone and lacks a portion of them. This table has 9,700 or so clones, 61% appearing once. Noted time point: after neoadjuvant nivolumab, at surgical resection. Source: PBMCs, taken after nivolumab (anti-PD-1) treatment. The receptors were gathered from a person aged 35-80 years with oral cavity squamous cell carcinoma.

This chain uses TRBV14 with TRBJ2-2; no reliable D call. Germline CDR1 is SGHDN and CDR2 is FVKESK. V gave up 0 bases and J gave up 1 base, with 6 bases separating them. The CDR3 spans 15 residues. This CDR3 is CASSQDAVNTGELFF. The CDR3, as DNA: TGTGCCAGCAGCCAAGACGCAGTGAACACCGGGGAGCTGTTTTTT.

This clone was seen a handful of times. The rearrangement joins TRBV18 to TRBJ2-1; maybe TRBD1 (5 bases). Germline V gives CDR1 KGHSH, CDR2 LQKENI. CDR3 length: 13 residues. The V end was cut by 3 bases, the J end by 14 bases, with 17 bases between. The CDR3 DNA sequence: TGTGCCAGCTCACCCTCAGCTGGGGCAGCTAAGTTCTTC. Its translation: CASSPSAGAAKFF.

The chain has TRBV6-5 and TRBJ1-1; D unclear. The CDR3 consists of 11 residues. The V and J ends lost 6 bases and 2 bases respectively, with 4 bases between them. Germline CDR1 MNHEY, CDR2 SVGAGI. The CDR3 DNA sequence: TGTGCCAGCAGGGGAAACACTGAAGCTTTCTTT. Amino acids: CASRGNTEAFF.

The chain has TRBV7-9 and TRBJ2-5; possibly TRBD1 or TRBD2 for D (7 bases each). Germline loops: CDR1 SEHNR, CDR2 FQNEAQ (reference sequence). The CDR3 is 16 amino acids. The V and J ends lost 8 bases and 5 bases respectively, with 24 bases between them. The CDR3 is CASRPDGGGRGETQYF. The CDR3 region has the DNA TGTGCCAGCCGCCCGGATGGCGGGGGCAGGGGGGAGACCCAGTACTTC.

The chain has TRBV27 and TRBJ1-2; maybe TRBD1 (6 bases). The germline CDR1 and CDR2 sequences are MNHEY and SMNVEV (reference sequence). Trimming pared 5 bases from V and 4 bases from J, leaving 8 bases between. The CDR3 is made up of 12 amino acids. Written as DNA, the CDR3 is TGTGCCAGCAGTAAACAGGGCTATGGCTACACCTTC. It encodes CASSKQGYGYTF.

This chain links TRBV27 with TRBJ1-5; D possibly corresponds to TRBD1 (5 bases). The germline V gene encodes CDR1 MNHEY and CDR2 SMNVEV (reference sequence). V was clipped by 6 bases and J by 4 bases, with 19 bases between them. CDR3 length: 16 amino acids. Here the CDR3 reads CASRDSGRGLNQPQHF. CDR3 in DNA: TGTGCCAGCAGGGACTCCGGAAGGGGTCTGAATCAGCCCCAGCATTTT.

V and J are TRBV11-2 and TRBJ1-3; D is undetermined. Deletions cut 3 bases from V and 0 bases from J, with 3 bases between. The germline gives CDR1 SGHAT, CDR2 FQNNGV. CDR3 length: 13 amino acids. The CDR3 loop reads CASSFPSGNTIYF. The CDR3 DNA follows: TGTGCCAGCAGCTTCCCCTCTGGAAACACCATATATTTT. The variable domain in full, completed from reference TRBV11-2 and TRBJ1-3, reads EAGVAQSPRYKIIEKRQSVAFWCNPISGHATLYWYQQILGQGPKLLIQFQNNGVVDDSQLPKDRFSAERLKGVDSTLKIQPAKLEDSAVYLCASSFPSGNTIYFGEGSWLTVV.

V and J are TRBV12-5 and TRBJ1-1; D unresolved. Trimming removed 6 bases from V and 0 bases from J, with 11 bases in between. This CDR3 has 14 residues. Germline values: CDR1 LGHNT, CDR2 FRNRAP. The CDR3 reads CASGLDFMNTEAFF. In DNA form, the CDR3 reads TGTGCTAGTGGCCTGGACTTCATGAACACTGAAGCTTTCTTT.

The gene calls are TRBV4-1 and TRBJ1-1; 7 bases agree with TRBD1. Germline V gene sequence: CDR1 MGHRA, CDR2 YSYEKL. The CDR3 covers 16 residues. V shed 3 bases, J shed 0 bases, and the junction held 7 bases outside the gene matches. The CDR3: CASSHQTGIMNTEAFF. The CDR3 DNA sequence: TGCGCCAGCAGCCATCAGACAGGGATTATGAACACTGAAGCTTTCTTT.